Listed below are T cell receptor beta chains from one sample, sequenced in a study of spatial heterogeneity in lung cancer. TCRdb recomputed calls from the 5' RACE reads with MiXCR, one row per CDR3 protein. Of tens of thousands of distinct CDR3 sequences in the sample, roughly 7.4% were seen once. The starting material was PBMCs, obtained at surgery. Every receptor here comes from a male donor with early-stage non-small cell lung cancer. Each CDR3 is given with its conserved first and last residue. Clone size is not always given. Where it is, it says once, few, many or a class for expanded clones.

clone_size	v_call	j_call	cdr3_aa
many	TRBV11-1	TRBJ1-2	CASRPKETGTNYGYTF
.	TRBV11-3	TRBJ2-1	CASSLRSSGGLDNEQFF
many	TRBV16	TRBJ2-1	CASSPTLGTGGGENEQFF
.	TRBV7-9	TRBJ1-1	CASSLFIGTNTEAFF
.	TRBV7-9	TRBJ1-2	CASSLAQTHYGYTF
many	TRBV4-1	TRBJ1-1	CASSSVGPANTEAFF
.	TRBV6-5	TRBJ2-3	CASSYSGALGTDTQYF
many	TRBV12-3/TRBV12-4	TRBJ1-1	CASSRRQGPNTEAFF
.	TRBV6-5	TRBJ2-1	CASSPPLWALRADTYNEQFF
many	TRBV12-3/TRBV12-4	TRBJ2-3	CASSLGGSTDTQYF
many	TRBV7-3	TRBJ2-3	CASSLGTTSTDTQYF
many	TRBV12-3/TRBV12-4	TRBJ2-1	CASSLVLLAGGPHEQFF
.	TRBV29-1	TRBJ1-2	CSVYGQEDYGYTF
many	TRBV12-3/TRBV12-4	TRBJ1-5	CASSPTTSNQPQHF
.	TRBV27	TRBJ2-3	CASRGAPGRYTDTQYF
many	TRBV27	TRBJ1-2	CASSLGYRGGGYTF
many	TRBV6-5	TRBJ2-1	CASSYWASSYNEQFF
many	TRBV6-2/TRBV6-3	TRBJ2-2	CASSYSDYLNTGELFF
few	TRBV6-5	TRBJ1-6	CASSYSRTFGSPLHF
many	TRBV4-2	TRBJ2-2	CASSQANNPGELFF
many	TRBV7-8	TRBJ2-5	CASSLAQGFQETQYF
many	TRBV20-1	TRBJ1-3	CSARNGNSGNTIYF
many	TRBV7-2	TRBJ1-2	CASSLEQYGYTF
.	TRBV7-2	TRBJ2-1	CASSWVVSGSLYNEQFF
few	TRBV6-2/TRBV6-3	TRBJ1-1	CASSYSGGNTEAFF
many	TRBV5-1	TRBJ1-1	CASSPLTENTEAFF
many	TRBV29-1	TRBJ2-1	CSVDEGLGTDSYNEQFF
many	TRBV10-3	TRBJ2-2	CATSDRTNTGELFF
many	TRBV7-9	TRBJ2-1	CASSLLGTSGRAADNEQFF
.	TRBV27	TRBJ2-2	CASSFLSGRQNTGELFF
many	TRBV6-6	TRBJ2-1	CASSSRLGLAGGDEQFF
few	TRBV6-5	TRBJ1-6	CASSLSGNYNSPLHF
.	TRBV24-1	TRBJ2-3	CATSDWGLAGGRDTQYF